A single sample gave rise to the 21 T cell receptor beta chains below, sequenced in a study of shared clonotypes between healthy human individuals. In the naive CD8 group, cells lacked CD45RO and were positively selected for CCR7, so terminally differentiated effector memory CD45RA+ cells were left out. Generated by immunoSEQ multiplex PCR, the TCRdb table keeps only in-frame clones and is missing some. Of roughly 1,800,000 clones in the sample, roughly 94% are singletons; the top ten hold around 1.2%. Sequenced sample: naive CD8+ T cells sorted from blood. The receptor set was obtained from a man aged 18 to 30 in good health.

The rearrangement joins TRBV7-6 to TRBJ2-1; no definite D call. Trimming took off 3 bases at V and 8 bases at J, with 11 bases between the two ends. CDR1 and CDR2 from the germline V gene are SGHVS and FNYEAQ. The CDR3 has 13 amino acids. The CDR3 reads CASSFTFGDEQFF. The DNA of the CDR3 is TGTGCCAGCAGCTTTACATTCGGAGATGAGCAGTTCTTC. The whole variable domain, filled in from reference TRBV7-6 and TRBJ2-1, reads GAGVSQSPRYKVTKRGQDVALRCDPISGHVSLYWYRQALGQGPEFLTYFNYEAQQDKSGLPNDRFSAERPEGSISTLTIQRTEQRDSAMYRCASSFTFGDEQFFGPGTRLTVL.

The rearrangement uses TRBV7-9 and TRBJ2-1; 8 bases agree with TRBD2. V lost 1 base, J lost 8 bases, and 7 bases stayed unmatched. Germline V lookup: CDR1 SEHNR, CDR2 FQNEAQ (reference sequence). The CDR3 runs 15 residues. CDR3 region: CASSLEGLAGHEQFF. CDR3 in DNA: TGTGCCAGCAGCTTAGAGGGGCTAGCGGGCCATGAGCAGTTCTTC.

This CDR3 reads CATAWDSDEQYF. In DNA, the CDR3 is TGTGCCACAGCATGGGATTCCGACGAGCAGTACTTC. This chain connects TRBV6-5 to TRBJ2-7; D unclear. The V end was cut by 10 bases, the J end by 5 bases, with 15 bases between. The CDR3 is made up of 12 amino acids. Germline-derived CDR1 and CDR2 are MNHEY and SVGAGI.

The table lists this clone with a count of one. The rearrangement uses TRBV19 and TRBJ1-4; 7 bases agree with TRBD1. The CDR3 sequence is 14 residues long. The V and J ends lost 5 bases and 6 bases, in that order; junction bases with no gene match: 6. Germline values: CDR1 LNHDA, CDR2 SQIVND (reference sequence). CDR3 loop: CASSSQGMDEKLFF. CDR3 DNA sequence: TGTGCCAGTAGTTCACAGGGGATGGATGAAAAACTGTTTTTT.

This rearrangement joins TRBV7-9 to TRBJ2-3; a weak D match, TRBD1 (5 bases). Germline V lookup: CDR1 SEHNR, CDR2 FQNEAQ (reference sequence). With 4 bases removed from V and 2 bases from J, the gap between germline ends came to 16 bases. CDR3 length: 16 amino acids. The CDR3 DNA reads TGTGCCAGCAGCTCCACGGATAAGGGGCCCACAGATACGCAGTATTTT. Its translation: CASSSTDKGPTDTQYF.

This rearrangement joins TRBV14 to TRBJ1-2; D unresolved. Trimming left V 3 bases short and J 2 bases short, with 7 bases between. Germline V gene data show CDR1 as SGHDN and CDR2 as FVKESK. CDR3 length equals 13 residues. Here the CDR3 reads CASSHGKNYGYTF. As DNA, the CDR3 is TGTGCCAGCAGCCACGGCAAAAACTATGGCTACACCTTC.

The chain's CDR3 is CASSRAQGPGTDTQYF. CDR3 in DNA: TGTGCCAGCAGCCGGGCTCAGGGGCCTGGCACAGATACGCAGTATTTT. The rearrangement joins TRBV11-2 to TRBJ2-3, with D possibly matching TRBD1 (6 bases). Trimming took off 5 bases at V and 1 base at J, with 16 bases between the two ends. The germline gives CDR1 SGHAT, CDR2 FQNNGV. The CDR3 sequence is 16 residues long.

The chain uses TRBV12-5 and TRBJ2-1; 14 nucleotides line up with TRBD2. Looked up from germline, CDR1 is LGHNT and CDR2 is FRNRAP. This CDR3 is built from 15 residues. Trimming took 4 bases from V and 8 from J; bases not matched to a gene: 4. CDR3 in amino acids: CASGSGTSGRDEQFF. For the CDR3, the DNA is TGTGCTAGTGGTTCCGGGACTAGCGGGAGAGATGAGCAGTTCTTC.

The chain couples TRBV13 to TRBJ2-7; 9 nucleotides match TRBD1. V trimming: 4 bases; J trimming: 3 bases; junction bases outside the gene matches: 4. Germline loops: CDR1 PRHDT, CDR2 FYEKMQ (reference sequence). The CDR3 consists of 14 residues. The CDR3 sequence is CASSYPGQGYEQYF. CDR3 coding DNA: TGTGCCAGCAGCTATCCGGGACAGGGCTACGAGCAGTACTTC.

This chain uses TRBV4-1 with TRBJ1-2, with a weak D call TRBD1 (5 bases). Deletions cut 1 base from V and 3 bases from J, with 12 bases between. From germline, CDR1 is MGHRA and CDR2 YSYEKL. This CDR3 has 15 residues. The CDR3 bases are TGCGCCAGCAGCCAAGTCGGGGGGGAGGACTATGGCTACACCTTC. It is translated as CASSQVGGEDYGYTF.

The genes are TRBV5-1 and TRBJ2-3, with TRBD1 matching over 9 bases. The germline V gene has CDR1 SGHRS and CDR2 YFSETQ. The CDR3 totals 14 residues. The CDR3: CASTGGSSTDTQYF. The DNA for the CDR3 is TGCGCTTCGACAGGGGGGAGTAGCACAGATACGCAGTATTTT.

This clone has only one observation. This chain links TRBV5-1 with TRBJ2-2, with D unclear. Germline loops: CDR1 SGHRS, CDR2 YFSETQ. V was pared by 3 bases and J by 6 bases, with 12 bases between. CDR3 length: 14 amino acids. The CDR3 is CASSSTTLAGELFF. The CDR3 DNA sequence: TGCGCCAGCAGCTCGACAACCTTAGCCGGGGAGCTGTTTTTT.

The rearrangement links TRBV6-6 to TRBJ2-1, with 7 bases matching TRBD1. The CDR3 is made up of 14 amino acids. The V gene end was trimmed by 6 bases and the J gene end by 1 base; junction bases not matched to a gene: 3. Germline V CDR1 and CDR2: MNHNY, SVGAGI (reference sequence). This CDR3 reads CASSQTGSYNEQFF. The CDR3 coding sequence is TGTGCCAGCAGCCAGACAGGGTCCTACAATGAGCAGTTCTTC.

The chain links TRBV6-7 to TRBJ1-2; tentatively, D is TRBD1 (5 bases). TRBV6-7 is annotated as an ORF whose role is uncertain. This CDR3 has 11 amino acids. V shed 11 bases and J shed 7 bases, with 14 bases lying between them. The CDR3 is CAEGAQGGYTF. The CDR3 region has the DNA TGTGCCGAGGGAGCTCAGGGTGGCTACACCTTC.

The chain links TRBV28 to TRBJ2-3, with D uncertain. Germline CDR1 and CDR2: MDHEN and SYDVKM. V lost 6 bases and J lost 5, with 12 bases in between. CDR3 size: 13 residues. The CDR3 loop reads CASRYGVGDTQYF. Written as DNA, the CDR3 is TGTGCCAGCAGGTATGGTGTCGGAGATACGCAGTATTTT.

This chain uses TRBV10-3 with TRBJ2-7; D might be TRBD2 (5 bases). The ends were cut back, 10 bases at V and 7 bases at J, with 11 bases in the middle. CDR1 ENHRY and CDR2 SYGVKD come from the germline V gene. This CDR3 spans 10 amino acids. DNA for the CDR3: TGTGCCACATGGGCGGGTGAGCAGTACTTC. This sequence encodes CATWAGEQYF.

This clone is a singleton in its sample. The rearrangement uses TRBV28 and TRBJ1-1, with 8 bases fitting TRBD1. The CDR3 is 15 amino acids. V shed 1 base and J 6 bases; nucleotides not matched to a gene: 7. Germline V gives CDR1 MDHEN, CDR2 SYDVKM. DNA of the CDR3: TGTGCCAGCAGTTTATTCGGACAGGGAGAGGCTGAAGCTTTCTTT. It encodes CASSLFGQGEAEAFF.

The chain recombines TRBV6-6 with TRBJ2-7, with 10 bases identical to TRBD1. The germline V gene has CDR1 MNHNY and CDR2 SVGAGI (reference sequence). V shed 4 bases and J 6 bases; nucleotides not matched to a gene: 9. This CDR3 has 15 amino acids. CDR3 protein: CASSLSGQGPPEQYF. CDR3 bases: TGTGCCAGCAGTTTATCGGGACAGGGGCCCCCCGAGCAGTACTTC.

The chain carries TRBV27 and TRBJ2-7, with TRBD1 matching over 9 bases. The J segment lost 4 bases and the V segment lost 5 bases, leaving 12 bases of the junction unmatched. CDR3 length equals 16 residues. Germline values: CDR1 MNHEY, CDR2 SMNVEV (reference sequence). The chain's CDR3 is CASSPGTGSLLYEQYF. CDR3 DNA sequence: TGTGCCAGCAGTCCCGGGACAGGGTCGCTCCTGTACGAGCAGTACTTC.

The rearrangement uses TRBV6-1 and TRBJ1-5; D uncertain. Trimming cost V 5 bases and J 0 bases, with 11 bases left between them. The CDR3 totals 15 residues. Germline V gene sequence: CDR1 MNHNS, CDR2 SASEGT. CDR3: CASSPWGNSNQPQHF. The CDR3 DNA reads TGTGCCAGCAGTCCATGGGGAAATAGCAATCAGCCCCAGCATTTT.

V is TRBV27 and J is TRBJ1-1, with 8 bases identical to TRBD1. The CDR3 totals 16 residues. Germline CDR1 reads MNHEY; CDR2 reads SMNVEV (reference sequence). V lost 7 bases and J lost 0; bases outside the gene matches: 10. The chain's CDR3 is CASNLLQTGVNTEAFF. CDR3 sequence (DNA): TGTGCCAGCAACCTATTACAGACAGGGGTGAACACTGAAGCTTTCTTT.